The source of this TCR beta chain is a study of blood T cell repertoires in COVID-19. Study summary: Italy, Spain and the United States were the sources of the convalescent and acute COVID-19 samples.

Authors' data handling: Estimation of nucleated cell counts relied on the amplification of reference gene primers. This table comes from immunoSEQ multiplex PCR, and its TCRdb copy is limited to in-frame clones, with some not included. The D gene and trimming were derived from the DNA, and the V and J assignments and clone size from that table. The sample shows about 56,000 clones, around 90% of them seen only once. V was pared by 7 bases and J by 5 bases, with 17 bases between. The germline V gene encodes CDR1 SGHAT and CDR2 FQDESV (reference sequence). The CDR3 covers 14 residues. The chain joins TRBV11-1 to TRBJ1-1, with D possibly TRBD1 on 6 matching bases. The sequenced sample was peripheral blood. The clonotype comes from a man aged 50-60 years with active COVID-19. The DNA for the CDR3 is TGTGCCAGCACCGCATCACCAAGGGGGACTGAAGCTTTCTTT. It specifies CASTASPRGTEAFF.